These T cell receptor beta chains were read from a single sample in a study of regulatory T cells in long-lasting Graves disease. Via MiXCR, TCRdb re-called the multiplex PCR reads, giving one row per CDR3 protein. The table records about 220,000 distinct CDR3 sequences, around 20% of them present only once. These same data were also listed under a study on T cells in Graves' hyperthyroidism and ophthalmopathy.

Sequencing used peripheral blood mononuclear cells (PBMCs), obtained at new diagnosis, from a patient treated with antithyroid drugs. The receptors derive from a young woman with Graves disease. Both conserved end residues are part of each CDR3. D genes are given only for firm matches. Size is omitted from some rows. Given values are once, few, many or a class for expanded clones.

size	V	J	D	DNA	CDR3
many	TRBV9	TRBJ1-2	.	TGTGCCAGCAGCGTAGACAGCTCCCCCTATGGCTACACCTTC	CASSVDSSPYGYTF
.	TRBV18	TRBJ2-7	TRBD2	TGTGCCAGCTCACGGTACGAGACTAGCGGGTACGAGCAGTACTTC	CASSRYETSGYEQYF
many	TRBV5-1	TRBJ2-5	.	TGTGCCAGCAGTTTCGGGGGTCAAGAGACCCAGTACTTC	CASSFGGQETQYF
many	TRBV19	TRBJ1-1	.	TGTGCCAGTAGCCCCCAACCGGGACCGCCCTGGGAAGCTTTCTTT	CASSPQPGPPWEAFF
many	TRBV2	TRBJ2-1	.	TGTGCCAGCAGGAGGAACCTCAATGAGCAGTTCTTC	CASRRNLNEQFF
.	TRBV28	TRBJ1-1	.	TGTGCCAGCAGTTTATTGGGAGAATACACTGAAGCTTTCTTT	CASSLLGEYTEAFF
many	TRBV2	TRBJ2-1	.	TGTGCCAGCACGGGGCGGGACAATGAGCAGTTCTTC	CASTGRDNEQFF
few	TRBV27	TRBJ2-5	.	TGTGCCAGCAGTTTAGGGAGTTTCCAAGAGACCCAGTACTTC	CASSLGSFQETQYF
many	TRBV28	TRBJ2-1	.	TGTGCCAGCAGTTTGGACGAGCGGAATGAGCAGTTCTTC	CASSLDERNEQFF
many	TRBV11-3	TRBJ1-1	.	TGTGCCAGCAGCTTAGGGGCAGAGAAAGCTTTCTTT	CASSLGAEKAFF
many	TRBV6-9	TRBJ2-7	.	TGTGCCAGCAGTTACTCAGTGGGGCTCGGAGCAGGCTCCTACGAGCAGTACTTC	CASSYSVGLGAGSYEQYF
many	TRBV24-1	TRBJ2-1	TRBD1	TGTGCCACCAGTGATTTGCCCTGGACAGGGGGGGTCGATGAGCAGTTCTTC	CATSDLPWTGGVDEQFF
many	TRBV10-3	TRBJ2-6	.	TGTGCCATCAGGGACGGGAGCTCTGGGGCCAACGTCCTGACTTTC	CAIRDGSSGANVLTF
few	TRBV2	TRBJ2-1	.	TGTGCCAGCAGTTGGGACCCCTCCGCGGAAGGGCAGTTCTTC	CASSWDPSAEGQFF
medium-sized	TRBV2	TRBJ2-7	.	TGTGCCAGCAGTGATCAGGTCTCCTACGAGCAGTACTTC	CASSDQVSYEQYF
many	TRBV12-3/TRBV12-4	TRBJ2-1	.	TGTGCCAGCAGTTTATTTCAGGACCCCGGAGGGGATGAGCAGTTCTTC	CASSLFQDPGGDEQFF
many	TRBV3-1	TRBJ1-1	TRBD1	TGTGCCAGCAGCCAATCGGGGTGGACAGGGGCGGTCGGGAACACTGAAGCTTTCTTT	CASSQSGWTGAVGNTEAFF
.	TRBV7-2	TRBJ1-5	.	TGTGCCAGCAGCTTAGTGTCGGATAGCAATCAGCCCCAGCATTTT	CASSLVSDSNQPQHF
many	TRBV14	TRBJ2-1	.	TGTGCCAGCAGCCATTATCCCCTACTCCTGAATGAGCAGTTCTTC	CASSHYPLLLNEQFF
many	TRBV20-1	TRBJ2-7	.	TGCAGTGCTAGAGAATGGGCCCCAGGGGACTACGAGCAGTACTTC	CSAREWAPGDYEQYF
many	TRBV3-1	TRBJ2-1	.	TGTGCCAGCAGCCAAGTAGCGGTTGAGCAGTTCTTC	CASSQVAVEQFF
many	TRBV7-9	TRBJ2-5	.	TGTGCCAGCAGCCTCAATGGCAACATGGGGGAGACCCAGTACTTC	CASSLNGNMGETQYF
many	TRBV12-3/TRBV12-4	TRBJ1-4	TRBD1	TGTGCCAGCAGTTCGCCGGGACAGGGGAATGAAAAACTGTTTTTT	CASSSPGQGNEKLFF
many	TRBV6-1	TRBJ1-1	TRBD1	TGTGCCAGCCGAGTGGTCGCGACAGGGGGTAAAACTGAAGCTTTCTTT	CASRVVATGGKTEAFF
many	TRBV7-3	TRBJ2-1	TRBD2	TGTGCCAGCAGCCAACTAGCGGGGGCGCACAATGAGCAGTTCTTC	CASSQLAGAHNEQFF
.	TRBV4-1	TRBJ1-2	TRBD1	TGCGCCAGCAGCCAACCCGGGACAGGGCCCCATGGCTACACCTTC	CASSQPGTGPHGYTF
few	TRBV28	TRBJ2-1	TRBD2	TGTGCCAGCAGTCCTACCGGGAGGCGGAGATCCTACAATGAGCAGTTCTTC	CASSPTGRRRSYNEQFF
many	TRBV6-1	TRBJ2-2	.	TGTGCCAGCAGTCCCCGCAGGGATGAGCTGTTTTTT	CASSPRRDELFF
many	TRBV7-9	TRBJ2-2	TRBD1	TGTGCCAGCAGCTTAAGCGACAGGGGGCAGAGGGAGCTGTTTTTT	CASSLSDRGQRELFF
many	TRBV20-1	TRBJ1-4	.	TGCAGTGCTACCCGAGGGCAGGCGTCGGGAAAACTGTTTTTT	CSATRGQASGKLFF
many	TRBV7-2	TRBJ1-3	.	TGTGCCAGCAGCTTAGACTCAAGCCAAAACACCATATATTTT	CASSLDSSQNTIYF
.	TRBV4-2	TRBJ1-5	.	TGTGCCAGCAGTTCAGGGTTTGGCAATCAGCCCCAGCATTTT	CASSSGFGNQPQHF
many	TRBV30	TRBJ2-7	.	TGTGCCTGGATCCTGAGTCCCGTAAGGGGGGAGCAGTACTTC	CAWILSPVRGEQYF
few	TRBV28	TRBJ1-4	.	TGTGCCAGCAGTTTACGTCAGGACGGCGAAAAACTGTTTTTT	CASSLRQDGEKLFF
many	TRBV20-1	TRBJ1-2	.	TGCAGTGCTATGACAGCGGCCCCCATGCGTTATGGCTACACCTTC	CSAMTAAPMRYGYTF
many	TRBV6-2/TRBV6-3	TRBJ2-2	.	TGTGCCAGCAGTGCGGTAGGGCCCACCGGGGAGCTGTTTTTT	CASSAVGPTGELFF
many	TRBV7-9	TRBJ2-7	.	TGTGCCAGCAGCTTAGGACTCGGAGAGGGCTACGAGCAGTACTTC	CASSLGLGEGYEQYF
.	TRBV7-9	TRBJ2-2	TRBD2	TGTGCCAGCAGCTTAGTTTCCGGGCGGGGGGGTCGCACCGGGGAGCTGTTTTTT	CASSLVSGRGGRTGELFF
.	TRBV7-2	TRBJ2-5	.	TGTGCCAGCAGCTATATTGGGGATGGCCAGTACTTC	CASSYIGDGQYF
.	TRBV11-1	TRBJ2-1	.	TGTGCCAGCAGCCCACCTTACAATGAGCAGTTCTTC	CASSPPYNEQFF
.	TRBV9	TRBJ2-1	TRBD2	TGTGCCAGCAGCGTAGAGGTAGCGGGAGAAGTAAATGAGCAGTTCTTC	CASSVEVAGEVNEQFF
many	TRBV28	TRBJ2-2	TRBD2	TGTGCCAGCACCCCATCTATAGCGGGAGGGCCCTCCGGGGAGCTGTTTTTT	CASTPSIAGGPSGELFF
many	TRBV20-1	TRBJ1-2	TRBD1	TGCAGTGCTAGAGTCTTAGGGGGCTCTCACGGCTACACCTTC	CSARVLGGSHGYTF
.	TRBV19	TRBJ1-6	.	TGTGCCAGTAGCCCCTACGGTAATAATTCACCCCTCCACTTT	CASSPYGNNSPLHF
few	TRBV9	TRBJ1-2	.	TGTGCCAGCAGCCCCGGCGTCTATGGCTACACCTTC	CASSPGVYGYTF
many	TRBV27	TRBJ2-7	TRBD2	TGTGCCAGCACCACTCAACTAGCGGGGAGCTCCCTATGGTACTTC	CASTTQLAGSSLWYF
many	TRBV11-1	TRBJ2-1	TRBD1	TGTGCCAGCAGCTCCCGACAGGGTAAATCAGATGAGCAGTTCTTC	CASSSRQGKSDEQFF
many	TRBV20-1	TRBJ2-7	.	TGCAGTGCTAGGGGGACCATACACTCCTACGAGCAGTACTTC	CSARGTIHSYEQYF
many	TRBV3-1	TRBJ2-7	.	TGTGCCAGCAGCCAAATGGGGGAGCAGTACTTC	CASSQMGEQYF
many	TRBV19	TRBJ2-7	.	TGTGCCAGTATCGAGAGGCTGGCCTACGAGCAGTACTTC	CASIERLAYEQYF
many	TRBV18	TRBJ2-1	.	TGTGCCAGCTCACGCGGACGGGGTGGTGACAATGAGCAGTTCTTC	CASSRGRGGDNEQFF
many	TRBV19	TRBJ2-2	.	TGTGCCAGTAGTATATTGGGGGGAACCGGGGAGCTGTTTTTT	CASSILGGTGELFF